This T cell receptor beta chain was recovered during a study of blood T cell repertoires in COVID-19. On the study more broadly: Acute-phase and convalescent COVID-19 samples originated in the United States, Italy and Spain.

Per the study methods: Reference gene primer amplification gave nucleated cell count estimates. Only in-frame clones appear in the TCRdb table, and some are missing; sequencing was by immunoSEQ multiplex PCR. That table furnishes V, J and clone size, whereas the DNA furnished D and trimming. The sample contains more than 150,000 clones, roughly 80% of which appear only once. This CDR3 region has 12 residues. V lost 2 bases to trimming and J lost 5 bases, with 7 bases between them. Germline CDR1 and CDR2: LGHDT and YNNKEL (reference sequence). Sequencing was done on a sample of peripheral blood. This clonotype originated in a woman in her thirties or forties with acute or convalescent COVID-19. The genes are TRBV3-1 (or the pseudogene TRBV3-2) and TRBJ2-7; D not resolved. This CDR3 is CASSQSVHEQYF. The CDR3 bases are TGTGCCAGCAGCCAATCGGTCCACGAGCAGTACTTC.